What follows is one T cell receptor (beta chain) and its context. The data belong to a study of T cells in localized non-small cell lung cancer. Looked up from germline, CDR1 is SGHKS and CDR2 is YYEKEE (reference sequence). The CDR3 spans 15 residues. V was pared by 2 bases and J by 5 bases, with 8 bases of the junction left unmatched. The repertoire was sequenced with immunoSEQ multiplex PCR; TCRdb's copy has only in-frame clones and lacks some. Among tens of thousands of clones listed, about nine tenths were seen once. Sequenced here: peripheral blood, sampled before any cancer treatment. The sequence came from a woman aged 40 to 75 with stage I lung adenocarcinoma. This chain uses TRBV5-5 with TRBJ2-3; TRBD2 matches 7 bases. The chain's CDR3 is CASSLRGSRLDTQYF. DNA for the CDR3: TGTGCCAGCAGCTTACGCGGGAGTCGCCTAGATACGCAGTATTTT.